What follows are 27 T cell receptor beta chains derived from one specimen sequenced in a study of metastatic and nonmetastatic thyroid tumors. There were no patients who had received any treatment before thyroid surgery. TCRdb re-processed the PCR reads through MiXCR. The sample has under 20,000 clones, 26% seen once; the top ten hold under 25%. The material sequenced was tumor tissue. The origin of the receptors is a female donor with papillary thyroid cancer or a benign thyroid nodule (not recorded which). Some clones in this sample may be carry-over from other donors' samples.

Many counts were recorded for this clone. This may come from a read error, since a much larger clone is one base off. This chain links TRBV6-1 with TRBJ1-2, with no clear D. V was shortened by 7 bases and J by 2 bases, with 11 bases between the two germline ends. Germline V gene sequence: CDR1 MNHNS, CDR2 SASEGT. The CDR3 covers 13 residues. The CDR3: CASIPGPNYGYTF. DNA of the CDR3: TGTGCCAGCATCCCCGGGCCAAACTATGGCTACACCTTC.

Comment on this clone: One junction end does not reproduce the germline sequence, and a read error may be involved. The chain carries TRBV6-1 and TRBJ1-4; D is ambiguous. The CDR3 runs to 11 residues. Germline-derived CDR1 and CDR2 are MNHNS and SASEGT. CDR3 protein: CASRGNGKLFF. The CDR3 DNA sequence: TGTGCCAGCAGGGGGAATGGAAAACTGTTTTTT.

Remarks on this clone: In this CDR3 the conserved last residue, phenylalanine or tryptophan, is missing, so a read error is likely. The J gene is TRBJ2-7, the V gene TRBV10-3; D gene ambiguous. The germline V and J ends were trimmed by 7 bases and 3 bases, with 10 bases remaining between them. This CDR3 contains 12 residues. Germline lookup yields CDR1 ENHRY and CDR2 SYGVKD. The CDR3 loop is CAIKNSYYEQYL. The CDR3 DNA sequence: TGTGCCATCAAGAACAGCTACTACGAGCAGTACCTC.

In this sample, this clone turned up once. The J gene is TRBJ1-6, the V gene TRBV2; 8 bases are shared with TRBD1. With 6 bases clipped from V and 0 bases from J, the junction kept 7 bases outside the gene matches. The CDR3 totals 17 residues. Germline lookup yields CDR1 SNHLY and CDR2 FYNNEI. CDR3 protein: CASRDDRGSSYNSPLHF. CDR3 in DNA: TGTGCCAGCAGGGACGACAGGGGTAGCTCCTATAATTCACCCCTCCACTTT. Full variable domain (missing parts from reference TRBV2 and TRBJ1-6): EPEVTQTPSHQVTQMGQEVILRCVPISNHLYFYWYRQILGQKVEFLVSFYNNEISEKSEIFDDQFSVERPDGSNFTLKIRSTKLEDSAMYFCASRDDRGSSYNSPLHFGNGTRLTVT.

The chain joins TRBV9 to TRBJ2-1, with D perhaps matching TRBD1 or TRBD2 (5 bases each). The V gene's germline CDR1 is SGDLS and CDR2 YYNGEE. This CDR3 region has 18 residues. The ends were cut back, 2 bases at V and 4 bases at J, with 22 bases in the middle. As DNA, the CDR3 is TGTGCCAGCAGCGTCAGTCCCGGGGCTATCGGATTTTACAATGAGCAGTTCTTC. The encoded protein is CASSVSPGAIGFYNEQFF.

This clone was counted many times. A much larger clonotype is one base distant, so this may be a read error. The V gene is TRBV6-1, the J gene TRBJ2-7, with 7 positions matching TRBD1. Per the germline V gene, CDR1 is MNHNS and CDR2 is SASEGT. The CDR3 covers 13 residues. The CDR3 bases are TGTGTCACCGCGGACAGGAGCTCCTACGAGCAGTACTTC. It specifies CVTADRSSYEQYF.

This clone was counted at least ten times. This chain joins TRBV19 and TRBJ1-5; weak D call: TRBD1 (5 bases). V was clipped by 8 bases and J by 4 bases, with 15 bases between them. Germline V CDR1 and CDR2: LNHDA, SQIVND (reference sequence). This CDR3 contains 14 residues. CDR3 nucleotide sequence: TGTGCCAGTCTGGGCAGGGTGGGTAATCAGCCCCAGCATTTT. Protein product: CASLGRVGNQPQHF.

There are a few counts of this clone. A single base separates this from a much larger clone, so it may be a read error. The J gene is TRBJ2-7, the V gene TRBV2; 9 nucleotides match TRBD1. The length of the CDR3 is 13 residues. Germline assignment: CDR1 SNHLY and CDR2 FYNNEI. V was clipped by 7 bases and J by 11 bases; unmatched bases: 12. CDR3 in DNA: TGTGCCAGCATTCTGGACAGGGGCTCTAGGGAGTACTTC. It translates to CASILDRGSREYF.

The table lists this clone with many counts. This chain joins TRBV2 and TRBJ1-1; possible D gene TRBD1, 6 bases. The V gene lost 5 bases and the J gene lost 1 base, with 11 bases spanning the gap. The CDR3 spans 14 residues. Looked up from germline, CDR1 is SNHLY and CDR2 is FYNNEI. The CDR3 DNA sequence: TGTGCCAGCAGTTCATACAGGGCGAACACTGAAGCTTTCTTT. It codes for CASSSYRANTEAFF.

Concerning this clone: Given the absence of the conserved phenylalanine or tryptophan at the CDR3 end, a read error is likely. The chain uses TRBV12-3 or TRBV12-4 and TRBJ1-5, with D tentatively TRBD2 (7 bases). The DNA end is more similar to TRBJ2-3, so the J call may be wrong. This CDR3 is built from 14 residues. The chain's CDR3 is CASSLGGGNQPQYS. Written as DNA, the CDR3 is TGTGCCAGCAGTTTGGGGGGGGGCAATCAGCCCCAGTATTCT.

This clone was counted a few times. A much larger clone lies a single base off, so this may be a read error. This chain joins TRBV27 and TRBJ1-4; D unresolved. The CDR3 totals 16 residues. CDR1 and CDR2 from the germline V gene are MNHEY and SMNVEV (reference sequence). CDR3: CASSAFRQSTIEKLFF. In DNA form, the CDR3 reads TGTGCCAGCAGTGCTTTCAGGCAGTCAACTATTGAAAAACTGTTTTTT.

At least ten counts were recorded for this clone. CDR3 nucleotides: TGTGCTAGCCCCTACTCACAGGGGAGAGGAAACACCATATATTTT. Its translation: CASPYSQGRGNTIYF. V usage is TRBV7-7 and J usage is TRBJ1-3; 7 positions match TRBD1. The CDR3 extends over 15 amino acids. CDR1 SSHAT and CDR2 FNYEAQ come from the germline V gene (reference sequence).

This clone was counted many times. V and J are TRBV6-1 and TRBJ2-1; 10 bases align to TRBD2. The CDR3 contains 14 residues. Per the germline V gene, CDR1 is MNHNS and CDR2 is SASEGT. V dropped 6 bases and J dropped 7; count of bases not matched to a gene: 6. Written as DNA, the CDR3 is TGTGCCAGCAGGGGACTAGCGAAAAGGAATGAGCAGTTCTTC. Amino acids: CASRGLAKRNEQFF.

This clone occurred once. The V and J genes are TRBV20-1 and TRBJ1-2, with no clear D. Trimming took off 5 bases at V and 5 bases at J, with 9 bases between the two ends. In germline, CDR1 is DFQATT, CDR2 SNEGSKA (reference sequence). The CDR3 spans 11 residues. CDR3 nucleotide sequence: TGCAGTGCTGGATGGGAGTATGGCTACACCTTC. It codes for CSAGWEYGYTF.

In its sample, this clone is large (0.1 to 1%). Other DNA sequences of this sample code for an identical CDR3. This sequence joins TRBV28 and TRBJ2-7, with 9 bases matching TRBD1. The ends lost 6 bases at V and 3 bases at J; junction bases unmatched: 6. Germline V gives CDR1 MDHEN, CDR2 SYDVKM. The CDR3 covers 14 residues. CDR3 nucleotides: TGTGCCAGCAGGGACCCGGGACAGGGCTACGAGCAGTACTTC. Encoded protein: CASRDPGQGYEQYF.

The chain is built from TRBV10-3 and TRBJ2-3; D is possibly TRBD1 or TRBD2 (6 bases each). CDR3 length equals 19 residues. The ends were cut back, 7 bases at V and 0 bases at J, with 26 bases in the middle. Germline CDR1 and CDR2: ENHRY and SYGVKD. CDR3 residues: CAIIVEPGVLTGSTDTQYF. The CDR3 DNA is TGTGCCATCATTGTCGAACCGGGAGTCCTGACAGGTAGCACAGATACGCAGTATTTT.

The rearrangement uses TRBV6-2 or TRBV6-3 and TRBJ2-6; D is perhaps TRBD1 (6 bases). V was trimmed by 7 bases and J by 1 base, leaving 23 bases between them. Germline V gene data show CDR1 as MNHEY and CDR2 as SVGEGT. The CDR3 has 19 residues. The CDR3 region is CASTLFSVQGSSGANVLTF. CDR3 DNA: TGTGCCAGCACCCTCTTTTCGGTACAGGGAAGTTCTGGGGCCAACGTCCTGACTTTC.

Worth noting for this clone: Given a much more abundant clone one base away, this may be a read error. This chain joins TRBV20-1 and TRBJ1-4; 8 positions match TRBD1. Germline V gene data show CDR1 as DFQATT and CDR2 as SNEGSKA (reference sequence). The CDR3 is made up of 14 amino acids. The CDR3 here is CSSRGRQGNEKLFF. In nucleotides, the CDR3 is TGCAGTTCTAGAGGGAGACAGGGGAATGAAAAACTGTTTTTT.

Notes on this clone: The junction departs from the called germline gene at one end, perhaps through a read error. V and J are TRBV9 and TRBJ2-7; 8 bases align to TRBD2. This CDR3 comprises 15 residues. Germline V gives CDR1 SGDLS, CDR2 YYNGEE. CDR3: CSSSVGTSGSYEQYF. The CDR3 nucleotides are TGTTCCAGCAGCGTAGGTACTAGCGGCTCCTACGAGCAGTACTTC.

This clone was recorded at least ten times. The CDR3 bases are TGTGCCAGCAGCCCGGGTGTGGGGACAGGGGGCTACAATGAGCAGTTCTTC. It encodes CASSPGVGTGGYNEQFF. V and J are TRBV3-1 and TRBJ2-1, with 11 bases aligning to TRBD1. This CDR3 spans 17 amino acids. CDR1 and CDR2 from the germline V gene are LGHDT and YNNKEL (reference sequence). Germline trimming cut 4 bases from V and 3 bases from J; bases unmatched to any gene: 8.

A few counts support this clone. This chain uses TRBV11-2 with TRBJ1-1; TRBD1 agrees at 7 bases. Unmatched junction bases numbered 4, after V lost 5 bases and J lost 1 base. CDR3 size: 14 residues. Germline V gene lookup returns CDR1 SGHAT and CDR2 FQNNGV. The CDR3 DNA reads TGTGCCAGCAGCCACGGGACAGCGAACACTGAAGCTTTCTTT. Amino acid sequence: CASSHGTANTEAFF.

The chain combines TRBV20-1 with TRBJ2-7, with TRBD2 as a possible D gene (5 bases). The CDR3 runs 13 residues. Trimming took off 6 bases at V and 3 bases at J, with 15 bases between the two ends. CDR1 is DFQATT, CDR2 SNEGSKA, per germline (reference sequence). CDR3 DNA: TGCAGTGCGGCTCCCGGGATCGACTACGAGCAGTACTTC. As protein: CSAAPGIDYEQYF.

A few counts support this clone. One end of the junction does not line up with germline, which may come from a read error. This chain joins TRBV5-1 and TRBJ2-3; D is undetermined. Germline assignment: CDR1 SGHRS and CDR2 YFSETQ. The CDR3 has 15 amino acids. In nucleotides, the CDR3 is TGCTCCAGCAGCCTGGTTGGGTACCCCACAGATACGCAGTATTTT. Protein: CSSSLVGYPTDTQYF.

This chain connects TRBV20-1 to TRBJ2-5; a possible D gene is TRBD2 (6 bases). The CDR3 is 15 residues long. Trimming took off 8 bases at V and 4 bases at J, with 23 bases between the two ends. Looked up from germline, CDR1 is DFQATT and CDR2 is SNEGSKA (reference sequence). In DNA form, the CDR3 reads TGCAGTTCGGAGGTCCGATCGGGGGTAGGAGAGACCCAGTACTTC. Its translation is CSSEVRSGVGETQYF.

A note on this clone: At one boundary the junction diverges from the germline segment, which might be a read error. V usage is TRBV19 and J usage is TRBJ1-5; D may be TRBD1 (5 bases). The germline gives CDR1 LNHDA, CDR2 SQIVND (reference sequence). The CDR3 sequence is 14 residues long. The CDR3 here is CASSRGASHQTQHF. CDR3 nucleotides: TGCGCCAGTAGTCGTGGGGCGTCCCATCAGACCCAGCATTTT.

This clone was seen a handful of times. The DNA of the CDR3 is TGTGCCATCAGTAGGGACAGGGCGAGGACAGATACGCAGTATTTT. Translation: CAISRDRARTDTQYF. This sequence joins TRBV10-3 and TRBJ2-3, with 9 nucleotides matching TRBD1. Trimming at V came to 5 bases and at J to 3 bases, leaving 6 bases not matched to a gene. The CDR3 extends over 15 amino acids. The germline gives CDR1 ENHRY, CDR2 SYGVKD.

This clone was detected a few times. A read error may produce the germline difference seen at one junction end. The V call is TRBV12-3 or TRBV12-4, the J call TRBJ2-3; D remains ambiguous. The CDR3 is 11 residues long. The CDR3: CSSSGVDTQYF. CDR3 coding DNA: TGTTCCAGCTCGGGTGTGGATACGCAGTATTTT.